These 4 T cell receptor beta chains share one sample of origin, sequenced in a study of Ad26.COV2.S vaccination and SARS-CoV-2 variants. The data were produced by immunoSEQ multiplex PCR, yet TCRdb's version contains in-frame clones alone and is incomplete. Of approximately 300,000 clones detected, around four fifths appear once; the ten largest clones hold under 2.5%. Treatment: 19 received Ad26.COV2.S at low or high dose, single or two shots; several received placebo; per-sample allocation not given. Sampling occurred on day 63 after the first vaccine or placebo injection. Source: peripheral blood, taken in a trial of Ad26.COV2.S vaccine versus placebo. The receptors stem from a person aged 18 to 59 who received the Ad26.COV2.S COVID-19 vaccine or a placebo.

The J gene is TRBJ2-7, the V gene TRBV28, with TRBD2 identical over 10 bases. The V gene's germline CDR1 is MDHEN and CDR2 SYDVKM. V lost 6 bases and J lost 2; bases outside the gene matches: 4. The CDR3 is 14 residues long. This chain's CDR3 is CASSRSGGAYEQYF. The DNA of the CDR3 is TGTGCCAGCAGCCGGAGCGGGGGGGCCTACGAGCAGTACTTC.

This chain joins TRBV2 and TRBJ1-6; D is uncertain. The CDR3 is 14 amino acids. The ends were cut back, 4 bases at V and 5 bases at J, with 9 bases in the middle. CDR1 SNHLY and CDR2 FYNNEI come from the germline V gene. CDR3: CASSAQTNNSPLHF. CDR3 nucleotides: TGTGCCAGCAGTGCACAGACCAATAATTCACCCCTCCACTTT.

The chain recombines TRBV5-6 with TRBJ1-2; maybe TRBD1 (5 bases). Trimming took off 3 bases at V and 8 bases at J, with 17 bases between the two ends. Germline V gives CDR1 SGHDT, CDR2 YYEEEE. The CDR3 sequence is 14 residues long. The DNA for the CDR3 is TGTGCCAGCAGCTCCATACAGGATATGACCGGCTACACCTTC. Protein product: CASSSIQDMTGYTF.

The chain combines TRBV27 with TRBJ1-2; D not resolved. CDR1 is MNHEY, CDR2 SMNVEV, per germline (reference sequence). Deletions cut 6 bases from V and 1 base from J, with 6 bases between. The length of the CDR3 is 12 residues. DNA of the CDR3: TGTGCCAGCAGCTCCTTTAACTATGGCTACACCTTC. Protein product: CASSSFNYGYTF.